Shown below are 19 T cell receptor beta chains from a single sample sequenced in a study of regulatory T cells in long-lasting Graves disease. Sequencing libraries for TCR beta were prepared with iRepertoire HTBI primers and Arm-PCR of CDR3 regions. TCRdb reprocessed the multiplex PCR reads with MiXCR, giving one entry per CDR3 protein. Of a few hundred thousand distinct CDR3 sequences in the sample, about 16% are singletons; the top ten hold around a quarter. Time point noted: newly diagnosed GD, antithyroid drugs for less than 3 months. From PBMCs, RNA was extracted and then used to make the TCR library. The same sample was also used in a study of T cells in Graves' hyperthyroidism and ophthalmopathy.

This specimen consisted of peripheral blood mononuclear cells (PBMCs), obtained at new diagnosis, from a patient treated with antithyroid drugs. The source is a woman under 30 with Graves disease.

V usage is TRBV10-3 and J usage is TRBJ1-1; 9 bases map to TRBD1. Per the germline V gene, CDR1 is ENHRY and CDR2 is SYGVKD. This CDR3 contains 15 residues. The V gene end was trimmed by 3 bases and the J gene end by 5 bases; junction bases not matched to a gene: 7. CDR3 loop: CAISEVQGANTEAFF. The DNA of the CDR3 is TGTGCCATCAGTGAAGTACAGGGGGCGAATACTGAAGCTTTCTTT.

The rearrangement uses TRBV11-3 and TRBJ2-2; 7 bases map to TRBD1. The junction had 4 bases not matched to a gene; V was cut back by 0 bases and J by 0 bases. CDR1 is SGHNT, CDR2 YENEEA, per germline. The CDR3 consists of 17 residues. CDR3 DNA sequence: TGTGCCAGCAGCTTAGATCGGGACAGAGCGAACACCGGGGAGCTGTTTTTT. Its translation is CASSLDRDRANTGELFF.

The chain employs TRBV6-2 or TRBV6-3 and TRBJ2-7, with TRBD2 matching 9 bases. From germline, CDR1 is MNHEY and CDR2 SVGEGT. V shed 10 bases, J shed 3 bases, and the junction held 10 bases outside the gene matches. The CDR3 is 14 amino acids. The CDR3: CATTWTSDDYEQYF. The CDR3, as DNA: TGTGCCACCACTTGGACTAGCGACGACTACGAGCAGTACTTC.

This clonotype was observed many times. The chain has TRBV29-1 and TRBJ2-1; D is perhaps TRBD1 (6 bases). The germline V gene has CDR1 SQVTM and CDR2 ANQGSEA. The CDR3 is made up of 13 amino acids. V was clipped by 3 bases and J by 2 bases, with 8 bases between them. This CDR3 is CSVDAGAYNEQFF. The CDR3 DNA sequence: TGCAGCGTTGATGCAGGGGCCTACAATGAGCAGTTCTTC.

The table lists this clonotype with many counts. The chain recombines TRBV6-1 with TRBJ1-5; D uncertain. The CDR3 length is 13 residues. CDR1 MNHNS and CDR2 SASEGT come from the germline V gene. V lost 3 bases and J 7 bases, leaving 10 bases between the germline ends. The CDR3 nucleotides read TGTGCCAGCAGTGATGGTTGGGGACAGCCCCAGCATTTT. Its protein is CASSDGWGQPQHF.

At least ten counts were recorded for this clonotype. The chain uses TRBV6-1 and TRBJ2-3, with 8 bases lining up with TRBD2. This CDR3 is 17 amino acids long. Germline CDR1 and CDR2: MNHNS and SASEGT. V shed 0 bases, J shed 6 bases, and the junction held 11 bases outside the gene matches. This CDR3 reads CASSEAQNTGGSDTQYF. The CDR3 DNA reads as TGTGCCAGCAGTGAAGCCCAGAATACGGGAGGGTCGGATACGCAGTATTTT.

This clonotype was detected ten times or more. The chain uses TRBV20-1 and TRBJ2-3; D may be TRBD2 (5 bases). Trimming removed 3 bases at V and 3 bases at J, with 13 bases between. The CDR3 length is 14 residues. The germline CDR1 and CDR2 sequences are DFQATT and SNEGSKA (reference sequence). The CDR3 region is CSASWGVSTDTQYF. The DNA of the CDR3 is TGCAGTGCTAGCTGGGGAGTAAGTACAGATACGCAGTATTTT.

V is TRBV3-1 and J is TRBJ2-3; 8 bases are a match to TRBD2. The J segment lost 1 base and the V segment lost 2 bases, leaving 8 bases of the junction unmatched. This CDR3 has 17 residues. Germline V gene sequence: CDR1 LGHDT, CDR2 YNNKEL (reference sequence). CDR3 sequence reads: CASSQHQTSEGTDTQYF. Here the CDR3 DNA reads TGTGCCAGCAGCCAACACCAGACTAGCGAGGGCACAGATACGCAGTATTTT.

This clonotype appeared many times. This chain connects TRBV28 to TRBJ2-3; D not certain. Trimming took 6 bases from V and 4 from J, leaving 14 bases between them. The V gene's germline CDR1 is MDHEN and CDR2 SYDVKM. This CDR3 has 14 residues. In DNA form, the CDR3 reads TGTGCCAGCAGCCACTCTAGTGTTCCAGATACGCAGTATTTT. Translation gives CASSHSSVPDTQYF. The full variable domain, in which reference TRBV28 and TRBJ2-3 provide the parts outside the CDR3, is DVKVTQSSRYLVKRTGEKVFLECVQDMDHENMFWYRQDPGLGLRLIYFSYDVKMKEKGDIPEGYSVSREKKERFSLILESASTNQTSMYLCASSHSSVPDTQYFGPGTRLTVL.

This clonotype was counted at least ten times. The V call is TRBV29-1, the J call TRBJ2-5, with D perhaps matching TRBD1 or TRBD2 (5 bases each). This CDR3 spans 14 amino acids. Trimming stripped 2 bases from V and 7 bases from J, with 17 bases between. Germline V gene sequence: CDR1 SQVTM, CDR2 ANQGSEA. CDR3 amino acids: CSVESQGEWGTQYF. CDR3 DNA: TGCAGCGTTGAAAGCCAGGGAGAATGGGGGACCCAGTACTTC.

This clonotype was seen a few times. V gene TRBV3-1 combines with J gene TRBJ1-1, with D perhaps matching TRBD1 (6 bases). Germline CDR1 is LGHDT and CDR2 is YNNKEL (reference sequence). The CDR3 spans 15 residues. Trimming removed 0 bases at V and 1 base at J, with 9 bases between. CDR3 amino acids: CASSQDGQKNTEAFF. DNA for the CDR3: TGTGCCAGCAGCCAAGACGGACAGAAGAACACTGAAGCTTTCTTT.

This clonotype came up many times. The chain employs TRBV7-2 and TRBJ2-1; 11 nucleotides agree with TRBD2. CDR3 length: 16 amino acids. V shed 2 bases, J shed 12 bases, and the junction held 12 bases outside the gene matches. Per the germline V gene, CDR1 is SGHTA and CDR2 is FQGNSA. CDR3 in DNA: TGTGCCAGCAGCTTACGGTTACTAGCGGGAGCCGAGGGGCAGTTCTTC. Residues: CASSLRLLAGAEGQFF.

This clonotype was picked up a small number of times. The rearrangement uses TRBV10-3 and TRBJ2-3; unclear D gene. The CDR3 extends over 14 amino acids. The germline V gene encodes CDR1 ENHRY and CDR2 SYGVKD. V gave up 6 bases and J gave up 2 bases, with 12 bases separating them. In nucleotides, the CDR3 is TGTGCCATCAGGGGATTGGGGAACACAGATACGCAGTATTTT. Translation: CAIRGLGNTDTQYF.

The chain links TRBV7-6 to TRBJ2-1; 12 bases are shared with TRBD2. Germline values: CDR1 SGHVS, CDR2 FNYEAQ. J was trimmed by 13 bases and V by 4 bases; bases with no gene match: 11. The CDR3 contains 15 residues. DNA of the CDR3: TGTGCCAGCAGCTCCCGACTAGCGGGAGAAGAGACCCAGTTCTTC. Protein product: CASSSRLAGEETQFF.

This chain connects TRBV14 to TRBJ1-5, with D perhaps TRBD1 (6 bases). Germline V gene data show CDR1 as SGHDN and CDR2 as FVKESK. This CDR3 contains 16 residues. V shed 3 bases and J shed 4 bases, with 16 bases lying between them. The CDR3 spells CASSQENDRTNQPQHF. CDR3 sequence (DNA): TGTGCCAGCAGCCAGGAAAACGACAGGACTAATCAGCCCCAGCATTTT.

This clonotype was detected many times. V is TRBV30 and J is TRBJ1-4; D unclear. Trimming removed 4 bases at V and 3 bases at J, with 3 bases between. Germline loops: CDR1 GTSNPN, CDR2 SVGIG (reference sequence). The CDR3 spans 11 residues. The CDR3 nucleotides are TGTGCCTGGAACGCTAATGAAAAACTGTTTTTT. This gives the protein CAWNANEKLFF.

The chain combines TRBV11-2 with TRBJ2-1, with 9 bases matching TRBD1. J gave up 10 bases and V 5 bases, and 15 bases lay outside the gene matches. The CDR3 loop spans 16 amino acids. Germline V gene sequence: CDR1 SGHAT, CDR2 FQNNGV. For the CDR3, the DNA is TGTGCCAGCAGCGGACAGGGGCCAATCAAGGGAAAAGAGCAGTTCTTC. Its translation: CASSGQGPIKGKEQFF.

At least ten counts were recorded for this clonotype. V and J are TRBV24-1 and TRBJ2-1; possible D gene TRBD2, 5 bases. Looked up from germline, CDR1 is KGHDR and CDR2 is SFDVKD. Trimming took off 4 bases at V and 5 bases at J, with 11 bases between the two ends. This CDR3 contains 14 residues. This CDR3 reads CATSEPGVHNEQFF. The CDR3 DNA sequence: TGTGCCACCAGTGAACCCGGGGTCCACAATGAGCAGTTCTTC.

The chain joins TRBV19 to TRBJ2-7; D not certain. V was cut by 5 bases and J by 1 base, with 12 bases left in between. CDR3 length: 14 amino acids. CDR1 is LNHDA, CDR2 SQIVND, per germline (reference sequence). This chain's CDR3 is CASSARTVSYEQYF. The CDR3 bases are TGTGCCAGTAGTGCCCGGACGGTTTCCTACGAGCAGTACTTC.